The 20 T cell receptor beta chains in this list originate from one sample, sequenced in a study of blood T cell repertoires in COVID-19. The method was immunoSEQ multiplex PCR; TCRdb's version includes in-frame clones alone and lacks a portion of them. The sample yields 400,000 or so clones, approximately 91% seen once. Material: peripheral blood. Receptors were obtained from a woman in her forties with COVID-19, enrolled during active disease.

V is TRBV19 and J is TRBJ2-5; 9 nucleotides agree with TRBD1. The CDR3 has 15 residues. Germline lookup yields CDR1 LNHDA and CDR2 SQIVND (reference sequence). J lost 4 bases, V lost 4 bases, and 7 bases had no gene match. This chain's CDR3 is CASSTSDRGGETQYF. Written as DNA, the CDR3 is TGTGCCAGTAGTACTTCGGACAGGGGCGGAGAGACCCAGTACTTC.

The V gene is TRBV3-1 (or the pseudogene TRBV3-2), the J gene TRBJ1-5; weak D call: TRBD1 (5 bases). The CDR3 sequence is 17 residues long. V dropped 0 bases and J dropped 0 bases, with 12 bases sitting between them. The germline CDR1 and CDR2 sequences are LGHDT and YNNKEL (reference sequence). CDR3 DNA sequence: TGTGCCAGCAGCCAAGATCGTACAGGCCATAGCAATCAGCCCCAGCATTTT. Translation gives CASSQDRTGHSNQPQHF.

CDR3 nucleotide sequence: TGTGCCAGCAGTTACTCTCAGGAGCAGTACTTC. This translates into CASSYSQEQYF. V usage is TRBV6-2 or TRBV6-3 and J usage is TRBJ2-7; no reliable D call. Trimming cost V 0 bases and J 7 bases, with 4 bases left between them. The CDR3 runs 11 residues. From germline, CDR1 is MNHEY and CDR2 SVGEGT.

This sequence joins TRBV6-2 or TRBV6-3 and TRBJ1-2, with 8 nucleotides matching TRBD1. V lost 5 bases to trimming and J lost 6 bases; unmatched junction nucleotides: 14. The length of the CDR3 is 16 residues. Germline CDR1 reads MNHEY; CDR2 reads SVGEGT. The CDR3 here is CASSSDGRGPIDGYTF. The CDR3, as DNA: TGTGCCAGCAGTAGTGATGGCAGGGGGCCCATTGATGGCTACACCTTC.

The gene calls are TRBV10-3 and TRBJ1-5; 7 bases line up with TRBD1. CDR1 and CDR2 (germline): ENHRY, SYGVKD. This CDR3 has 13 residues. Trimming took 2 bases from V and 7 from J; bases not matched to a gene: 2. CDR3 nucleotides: TGTGCCATCAGTGAGACAGGGGTACAGCCCCAGCATTTT. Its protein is CAISETGVQPQHF.

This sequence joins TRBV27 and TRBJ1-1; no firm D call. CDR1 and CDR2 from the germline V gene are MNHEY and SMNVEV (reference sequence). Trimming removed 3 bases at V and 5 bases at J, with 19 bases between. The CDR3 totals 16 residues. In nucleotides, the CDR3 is TGTGCCAGCAGTTTTGGTGGCGGGCTCCGGTATACTGAAGCTTTCTTT. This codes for CASSFGGGLRYTEAFF.

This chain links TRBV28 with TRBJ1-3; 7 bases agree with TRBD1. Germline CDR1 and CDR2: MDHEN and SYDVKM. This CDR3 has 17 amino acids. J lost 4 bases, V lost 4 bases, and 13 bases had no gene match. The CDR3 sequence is CASSSPQGGTLGNTIYF. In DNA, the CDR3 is TGTGCCAGCAGTTCTCCGCAGGGGGGAACATTGGGAAACACCATATATTTT.

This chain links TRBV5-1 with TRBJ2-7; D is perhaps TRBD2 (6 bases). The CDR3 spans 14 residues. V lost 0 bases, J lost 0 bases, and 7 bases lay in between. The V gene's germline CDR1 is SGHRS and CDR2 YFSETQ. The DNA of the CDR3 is TGCGCCAGCAGCTTGGGGGGACTCTCCTACGAGCAGTACTTC. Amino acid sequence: CASSLGGLSYEQYF.

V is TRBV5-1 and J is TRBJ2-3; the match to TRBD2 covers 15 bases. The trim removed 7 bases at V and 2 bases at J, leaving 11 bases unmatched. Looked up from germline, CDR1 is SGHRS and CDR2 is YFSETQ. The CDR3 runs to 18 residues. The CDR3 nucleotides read TGCGCCAGCGGTAAGGGGACTAGCGGGGGGACAAACACAGATACGCAGTATTTT. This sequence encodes CASGKGTSGGTNTDTQYF.

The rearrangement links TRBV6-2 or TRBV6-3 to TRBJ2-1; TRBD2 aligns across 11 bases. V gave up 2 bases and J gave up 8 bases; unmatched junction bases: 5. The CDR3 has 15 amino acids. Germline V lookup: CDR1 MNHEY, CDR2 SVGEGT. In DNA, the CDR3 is TGTGCCAGCAGTTACAATAGCGGGGGGGGCCATGAGCAGTTCTTC. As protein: CASSYNSGGGHEQFF.

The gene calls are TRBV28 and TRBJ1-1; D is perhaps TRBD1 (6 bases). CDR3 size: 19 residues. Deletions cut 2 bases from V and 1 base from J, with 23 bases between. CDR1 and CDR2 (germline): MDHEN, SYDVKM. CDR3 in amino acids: CASSLTGTTWGPQNTEAFF. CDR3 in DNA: TGTGCCAGCAGTTTAACGGGAACCACGTGGGGGCCCCAGAACACTGAAGCTTTCTTT.

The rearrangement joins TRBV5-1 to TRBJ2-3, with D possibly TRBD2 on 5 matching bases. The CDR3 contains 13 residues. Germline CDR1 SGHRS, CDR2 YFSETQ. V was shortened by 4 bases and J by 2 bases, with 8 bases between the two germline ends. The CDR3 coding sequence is TGCGCCAGCAGCCCCGGGAACACAGATACGCAGTATTTT. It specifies CASSPGNTDTQYF.

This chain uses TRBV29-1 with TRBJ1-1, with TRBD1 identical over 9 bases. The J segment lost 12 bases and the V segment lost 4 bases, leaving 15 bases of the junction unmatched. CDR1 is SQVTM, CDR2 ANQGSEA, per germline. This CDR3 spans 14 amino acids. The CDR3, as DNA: TGCAGCGTTGCAATAACAGGGGGCACAAGGGACACTTTCTTT. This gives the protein CSVAITGGTRDTFF.

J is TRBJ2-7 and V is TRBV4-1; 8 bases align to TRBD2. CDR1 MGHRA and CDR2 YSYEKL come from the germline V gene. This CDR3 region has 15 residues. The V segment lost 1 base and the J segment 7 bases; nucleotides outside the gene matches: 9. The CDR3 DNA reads TGCGCCAGCAGCCAAGCTTTCAGCGGGAGAGGTGAGCAGTACTTC. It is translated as CASSQAFSGRGEQYF.

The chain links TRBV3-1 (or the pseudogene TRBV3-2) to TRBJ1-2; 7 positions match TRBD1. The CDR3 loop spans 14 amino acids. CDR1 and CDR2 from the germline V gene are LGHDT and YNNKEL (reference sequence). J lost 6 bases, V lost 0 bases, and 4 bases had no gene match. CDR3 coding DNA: TGTGCCAGCAGCCAAGATCGAGACAGGGATGGCTACACCTTC. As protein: CASSQDRDRDGYTF.

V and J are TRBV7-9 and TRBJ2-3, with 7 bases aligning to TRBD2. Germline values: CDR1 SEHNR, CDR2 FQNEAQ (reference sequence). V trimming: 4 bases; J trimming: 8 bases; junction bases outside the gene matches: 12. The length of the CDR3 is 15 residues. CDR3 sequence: CASSSGFSTGGTQYF. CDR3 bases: TGTGCCAGCAGCTCAGGATTTAGCACGGGAGGTACGCAGTATTTT.

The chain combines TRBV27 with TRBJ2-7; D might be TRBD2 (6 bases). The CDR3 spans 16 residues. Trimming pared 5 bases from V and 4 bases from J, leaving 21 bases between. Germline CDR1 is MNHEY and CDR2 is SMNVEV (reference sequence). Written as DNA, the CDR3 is TGTGCCAGCAGTCCTTCTGGAGGGGAAATAGGTTACGAGCAGTACTTC. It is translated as CASSPSGGEIGYEQYF.

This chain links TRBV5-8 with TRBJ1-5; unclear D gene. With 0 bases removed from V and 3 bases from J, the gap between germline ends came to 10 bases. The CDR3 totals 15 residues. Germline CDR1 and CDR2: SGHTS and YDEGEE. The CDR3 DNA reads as TGTGCCAGCAGCTTGGCCCTTGGAGTCAATCAGCCCCAGCATTTT. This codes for CASSLALGVNQPQHF.

CDR3 in amino acids: CASTRGGASYGYTF. As DNA, the CDR3 is TGTGCCAGCACCCGGGGGGGAGCTAGCTATGGCTACACCTTC. The rearrangement uses TRBV7-9 and TRBJ1-2, with TRBD1 as a possible D gene (5 bases). V gave up 7 bases and J gave up 4 bases, with 16 bases separating them. The CDR3 totals 14 residues. Germline V gene sequence: CDR1 SEHNR, CDR2 FQNEAQ (reference sequence). The variable domain in full, with the rest retrieved from reference TRBV7-9 and TRBJ1-2, is DTGVSQNPRHKITKRGQNVTFRCDPISEHNRLYWYRQTLGQGPEFLTYFQNEAQLEKSRLLSDRFSAERPKGSFSTLEIQRTEQGDSAMYLCASTRGGASYGYTFGSGTRLTVV.

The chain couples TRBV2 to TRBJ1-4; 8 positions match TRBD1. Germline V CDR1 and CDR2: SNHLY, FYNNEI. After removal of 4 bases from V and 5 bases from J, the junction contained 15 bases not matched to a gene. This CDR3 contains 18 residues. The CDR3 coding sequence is TGTGCCAGCAGTGGAACATTAGGGACAGGTCTAAGGAATGAAAAACTGTTTTTT. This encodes CASSGTLGTGLRNEKLFF.